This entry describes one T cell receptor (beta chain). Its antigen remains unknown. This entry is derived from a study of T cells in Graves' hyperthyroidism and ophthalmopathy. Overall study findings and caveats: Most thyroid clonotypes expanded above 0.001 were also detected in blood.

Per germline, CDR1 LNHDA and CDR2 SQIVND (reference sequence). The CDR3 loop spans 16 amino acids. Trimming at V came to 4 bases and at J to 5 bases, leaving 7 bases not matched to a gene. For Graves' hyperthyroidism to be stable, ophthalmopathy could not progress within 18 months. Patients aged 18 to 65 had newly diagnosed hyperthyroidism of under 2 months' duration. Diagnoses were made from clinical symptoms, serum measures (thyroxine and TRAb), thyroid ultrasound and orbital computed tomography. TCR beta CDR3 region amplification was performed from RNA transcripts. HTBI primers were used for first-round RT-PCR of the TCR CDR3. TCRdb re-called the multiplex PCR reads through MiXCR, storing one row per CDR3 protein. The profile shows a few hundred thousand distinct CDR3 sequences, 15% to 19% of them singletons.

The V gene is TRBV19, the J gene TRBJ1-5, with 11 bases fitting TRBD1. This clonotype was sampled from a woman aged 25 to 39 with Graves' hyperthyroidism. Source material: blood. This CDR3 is CASSTTGQGVYQPQHF. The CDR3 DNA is TGTGCCAGTAGTACGACGGGACAGGGGGTCTATCAGCCCCAGCATTTT.